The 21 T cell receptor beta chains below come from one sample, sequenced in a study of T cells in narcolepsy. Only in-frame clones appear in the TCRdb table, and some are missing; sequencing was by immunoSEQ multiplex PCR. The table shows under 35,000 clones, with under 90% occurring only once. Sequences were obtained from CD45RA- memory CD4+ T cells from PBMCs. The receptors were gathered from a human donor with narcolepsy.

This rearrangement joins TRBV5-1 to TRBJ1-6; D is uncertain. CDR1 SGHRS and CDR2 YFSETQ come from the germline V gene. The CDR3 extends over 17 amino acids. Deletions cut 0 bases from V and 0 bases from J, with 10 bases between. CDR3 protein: CASSLAGLSSYNSPLHF. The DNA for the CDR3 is TGCGCCAGCAGCTTGGCTGGGTTAAGCTCCTATAATTCACCCCTCCACTTT.

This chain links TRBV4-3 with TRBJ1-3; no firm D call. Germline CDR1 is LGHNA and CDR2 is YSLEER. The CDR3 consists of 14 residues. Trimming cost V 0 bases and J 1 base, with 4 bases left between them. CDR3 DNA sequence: TGCGCCAGCAGCCAAGAAACTTCTGGAAACACCATATATTTT. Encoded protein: CASSQETSGNTIYF.

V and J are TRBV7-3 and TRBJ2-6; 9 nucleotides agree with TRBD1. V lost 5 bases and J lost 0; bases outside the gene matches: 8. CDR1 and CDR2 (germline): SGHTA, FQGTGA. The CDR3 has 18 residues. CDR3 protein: CASSPGTGRGSGANVLTF. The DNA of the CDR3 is TGTGCCAGCAGCCCCGGGACAGGGAGGGGCTCTGGGGCCAACGTCCTGACTTTC.

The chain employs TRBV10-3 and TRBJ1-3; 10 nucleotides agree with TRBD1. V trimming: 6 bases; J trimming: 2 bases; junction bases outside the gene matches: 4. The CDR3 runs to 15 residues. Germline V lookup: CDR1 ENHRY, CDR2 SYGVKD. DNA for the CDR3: TGTGCCATCAGGTCGACAGGGGGCACTGGAAACACCATATATTTT. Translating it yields CAIRSTGGTGNTIYF.

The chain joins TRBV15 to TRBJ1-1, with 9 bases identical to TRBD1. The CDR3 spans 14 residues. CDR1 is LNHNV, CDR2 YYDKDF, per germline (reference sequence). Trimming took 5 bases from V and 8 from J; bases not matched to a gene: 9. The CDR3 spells CATSADRGIKEAFF. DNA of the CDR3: TGTGCCACCAGCGCAGACAGGGGGATAAAAGAAGCTTTCTTT.

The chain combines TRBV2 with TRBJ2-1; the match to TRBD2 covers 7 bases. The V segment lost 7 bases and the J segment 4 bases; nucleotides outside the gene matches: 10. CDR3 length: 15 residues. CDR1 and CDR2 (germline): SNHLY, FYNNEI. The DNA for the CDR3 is TGTGCCAGCACCGTGGGGGGGAGAGGGTACAATGAGCAGTTCTTC. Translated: CASTVGGRGYNEQFF.

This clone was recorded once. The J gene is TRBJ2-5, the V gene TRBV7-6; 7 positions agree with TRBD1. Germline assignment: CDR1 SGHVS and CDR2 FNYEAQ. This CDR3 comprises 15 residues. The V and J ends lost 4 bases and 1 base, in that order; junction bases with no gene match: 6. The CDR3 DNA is TGTGCCAGCAGCTCGTCGGGACAGAGCCAAGAGACCCAGTACTTC. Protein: CASSSSGQSQETQYF.

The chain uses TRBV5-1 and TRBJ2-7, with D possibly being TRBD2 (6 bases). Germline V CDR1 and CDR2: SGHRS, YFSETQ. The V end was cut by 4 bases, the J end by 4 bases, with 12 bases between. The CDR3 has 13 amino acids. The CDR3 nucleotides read TGCGCCAGCAGCCCGGGACTTGATTACGAGCAGTACTTC. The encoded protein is CASSPGLDYEQYF.

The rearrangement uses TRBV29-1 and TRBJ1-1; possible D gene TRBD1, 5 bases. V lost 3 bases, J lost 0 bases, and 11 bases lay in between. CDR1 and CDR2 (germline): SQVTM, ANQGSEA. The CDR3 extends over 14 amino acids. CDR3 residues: CSVDVGGMNTEAFF. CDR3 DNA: TGCAGCGTTGATGTGGGGGGGATGAACACTGAAGCTTTCTTT.

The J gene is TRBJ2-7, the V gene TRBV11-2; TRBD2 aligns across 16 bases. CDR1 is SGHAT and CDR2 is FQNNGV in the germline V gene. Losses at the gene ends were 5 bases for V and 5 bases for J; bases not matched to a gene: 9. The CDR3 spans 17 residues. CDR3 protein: CASSPGTSGGAGDEQYF. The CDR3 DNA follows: TGTGCCAGCAGCCCTGGGACTAGCGGGGGGGCCGGGGACGAGCAGTACTTC.

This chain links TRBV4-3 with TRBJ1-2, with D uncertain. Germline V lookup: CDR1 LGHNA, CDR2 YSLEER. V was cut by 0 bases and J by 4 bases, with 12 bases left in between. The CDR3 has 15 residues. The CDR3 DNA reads TGCGCCAGCAGCCAAGAAACCAGCTTACTCTATGGCTACACCTTC. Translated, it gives CASSQETSLLYGYTF.

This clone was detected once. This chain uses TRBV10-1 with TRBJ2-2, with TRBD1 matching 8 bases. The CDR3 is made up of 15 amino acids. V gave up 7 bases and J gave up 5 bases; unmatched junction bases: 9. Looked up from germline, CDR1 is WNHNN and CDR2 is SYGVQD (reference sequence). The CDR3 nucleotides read TGCGCCAGCAACGGGGGACAGGCCCTTACCGGGGAGCTGTTTTTT. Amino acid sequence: CASNGGQALTGELFF.

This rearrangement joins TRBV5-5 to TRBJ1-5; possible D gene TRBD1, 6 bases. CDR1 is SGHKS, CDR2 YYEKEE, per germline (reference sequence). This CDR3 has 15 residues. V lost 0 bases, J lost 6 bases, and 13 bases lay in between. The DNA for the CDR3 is TGTGCCAGCAGCTTGGCCGCAGGGGAGGTTCAGCCCCAGCATTTT. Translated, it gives CASSLAAGEVQPQHF.

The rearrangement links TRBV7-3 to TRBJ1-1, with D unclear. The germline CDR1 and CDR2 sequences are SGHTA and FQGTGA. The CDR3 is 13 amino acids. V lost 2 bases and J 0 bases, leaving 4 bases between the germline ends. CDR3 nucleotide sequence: TGTGCCAGCAGCTTACTTGTGAACACTGAAGCTTTCTTT. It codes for CASSLLVNTEAFF.

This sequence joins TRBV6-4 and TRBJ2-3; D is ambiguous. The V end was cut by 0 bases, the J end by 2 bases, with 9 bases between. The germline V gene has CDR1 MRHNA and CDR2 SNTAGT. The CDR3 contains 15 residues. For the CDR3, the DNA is TGTGCCAGCAGTGACTCTCGGGCCCCCACAGATACGCAGTATTTT. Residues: CASSDSRAPTDTQYF.

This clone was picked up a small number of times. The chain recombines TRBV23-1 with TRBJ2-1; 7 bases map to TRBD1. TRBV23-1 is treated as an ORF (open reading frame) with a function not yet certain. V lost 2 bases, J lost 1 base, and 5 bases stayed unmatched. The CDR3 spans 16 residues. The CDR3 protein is CASSQTGAISYNEQFF. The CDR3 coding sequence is TGCGCCAGCAGTCAAACAGGGGCGATTTCCTACAATGAGCAGTTCTTC.

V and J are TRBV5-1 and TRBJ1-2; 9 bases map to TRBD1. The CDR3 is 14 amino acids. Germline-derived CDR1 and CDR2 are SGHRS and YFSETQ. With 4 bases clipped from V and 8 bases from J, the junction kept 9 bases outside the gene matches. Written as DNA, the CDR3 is TGCGCCAGCAGCCCCCTTACAGGGGGCGGAGGCTACACCTTC. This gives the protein CASSPLTGGGGYTF.

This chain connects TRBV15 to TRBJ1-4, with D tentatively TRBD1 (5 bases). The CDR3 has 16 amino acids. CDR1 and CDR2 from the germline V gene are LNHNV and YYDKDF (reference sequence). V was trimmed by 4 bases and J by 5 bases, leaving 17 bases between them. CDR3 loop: CATSTLQVGPNEKLFF. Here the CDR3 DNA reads TGTGCCACCAGCACCTTACAGGTTGGGCCGAATGAAAAACTGTTTTTT.

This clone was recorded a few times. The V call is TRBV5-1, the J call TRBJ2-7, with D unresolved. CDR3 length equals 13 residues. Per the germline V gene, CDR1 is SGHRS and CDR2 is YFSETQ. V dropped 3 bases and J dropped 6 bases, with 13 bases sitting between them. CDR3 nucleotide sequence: TGCGCCAGCAGCTCCCAGGCCATTGGCGAGCAGTACTTC. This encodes CASSSQAIGEQYF. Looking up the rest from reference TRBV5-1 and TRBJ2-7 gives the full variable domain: KAGVTQTPRYLIKTRGQQVTLSCSPISGHRSVSWYQQTPGQGLQFLFEYFSETQRNKGNFPGRFSGRQFSNSRSEMNVSTLELGDSALYLCASSSQAIGEQYFGPGTRLTVT.

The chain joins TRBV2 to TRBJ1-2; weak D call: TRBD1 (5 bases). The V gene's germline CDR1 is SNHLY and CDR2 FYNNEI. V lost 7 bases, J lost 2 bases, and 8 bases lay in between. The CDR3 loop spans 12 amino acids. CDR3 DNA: TGTGCCAGCACTCGACAGAACTATGGCTACACCTTC. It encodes CASTRQNYGYTF.

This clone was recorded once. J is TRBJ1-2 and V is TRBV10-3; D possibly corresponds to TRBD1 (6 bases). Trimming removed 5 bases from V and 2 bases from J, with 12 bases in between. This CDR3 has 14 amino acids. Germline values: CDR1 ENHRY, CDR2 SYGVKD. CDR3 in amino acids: CAISSGTQNYGYTF. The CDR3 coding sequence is TGTGCCATCAGTTCCGGGACACAGAACTATGGCTACACCTTC.